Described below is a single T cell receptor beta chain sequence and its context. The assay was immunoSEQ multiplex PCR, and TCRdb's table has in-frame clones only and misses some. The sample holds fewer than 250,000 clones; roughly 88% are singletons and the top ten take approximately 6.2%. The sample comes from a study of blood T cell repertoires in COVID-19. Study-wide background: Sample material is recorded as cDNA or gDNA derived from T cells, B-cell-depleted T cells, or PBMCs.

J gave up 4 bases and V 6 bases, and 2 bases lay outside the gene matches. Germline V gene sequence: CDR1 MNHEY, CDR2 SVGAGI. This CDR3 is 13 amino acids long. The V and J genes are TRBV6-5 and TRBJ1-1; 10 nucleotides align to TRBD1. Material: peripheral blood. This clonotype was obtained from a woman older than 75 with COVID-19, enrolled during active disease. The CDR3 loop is CASRRDRGTEAFF. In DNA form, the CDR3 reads TGTGCCAGCAGAAGGGACAGGGGCACTGAAGCTTTCTTT.